A selection of T cell receptor beta chains follows, all from one sample in a study of shared clonotypes between healthy human individuals. Sequenced by immunoSEQ multiplex PCR; TCRdb stores in-frame clones only, minus some. The sample includes approximately 500,000 clones, about four fifths of them seen just once. The specimen sequenced was PBMCs. The receptors were sampled from a woman in her thirties or forties in good health. Some clones in this sample may be carry-over from other donors' samples. Both conserved end residues are trimmed from each CDR3. D genes are given only for firm matches.

j_gene,v_gene,d_gene,CDR3aa
TRBJ2-7,TRBV5-4,TRBD1,ASSLGTGSSYEQY
TRBJ2-1,TRBV4-2,-,ASSQAPSDGRGNEQF
TRBJ1-3,TRBV7-9,TRBD1,ASSARQGALSGNTIY
TRBJ2-3,TRBV28,TRBD1,ASKSRTGPSRDTQY
TRBJ2-1,TRBV6-6,-,ASSYSRLPNNEQF
TRBJ1-3,TRBV7-9,-,ASSRTRDSGNTIY
TRBJ2-5,TRBV18,-,ASSPLLDSQETQY
TRBJ2-7,TRBV4-1,-,ASSQQLTLKSESYEQY
TRBJ1-1,TRBV13,TRBD1,ASSRGQESTEAF
TRBJ1-1,TRBV28,TRBD1,ASTLLAGGLNTEAF
TRBJ2-7,TRBV9,-,ASSGDGTGEQY
TRBJ1-2,TRBV5-1,TRBD1,ASSEDPTGDLYGYT
TRBJ1-3,TRBV2,-,ASSEAITNTIY
TRBJ2-7,TRBV9,TRBD2,ASSGASGSKGDYEQY
TRBJ2-1,TRBV19,TRBD2,ASSIESGISYEQF
TRBJ2-3,TRBV18,-,ASSPEASTDTQY
TRBJ2-7,TRBV5-1,-,ASSLERDEQY
TRBJ2-4,TRBV29-1,TRBD2,SVESTGLARNIQY
TRBJ1-1,TRBV27,-,ASSLWGANTEAF
TRBJ2-2,TRBV6-5,-,KAAGGNGELF
TRBJ2-5,TRBV19,-,ASSMAERETQY
TRBJ1-5,TRBV28,-,ASSLPRGSSNQPQH
TRBJ2-5,TRBV18,TRBD2,ASSPRTSGRARETQY
TRBJ2-1,TRBV27,-,ASTSDQTSYNEQF
TRBJ2-7,TRBV7-8,-,ASSSRDRAYEQY
TRBJ2-5,TRBV5-1,-,ASSQQRSQETQY
TRBJ2-5,TRBV7-9,-,ASSLIGQQETQY
TRBJ1-1,TRBV5-6,-,ASSLGGQAVKAF
TRBJ2-7,TRBV7-6,-,ASSNDGISYEQY
TRBJ1-1,TRBV5-1,-,ASSLSAALNTEAF
TRBJ1-4,TRBV2,TRBD1,AGRGTGTEKLF
TRBJ2-2,TRBV13,TRBD1,ASSLKVSRTGAPNTGELF
TRBJ2-3,TRBV7-9,TRBD2,ASSLRSGRATDTQY
TRBJ2-1,TRBV7-7,-,ASSQQRGNEQF
TRBJ1-4,TRBV18,-,ASSSSRTYATNEKLF
TRBJ1-2,TRBV20-1,TRBD1,SAEGQGKA
TRBJ1-1,TRBV6-5,-,ASSYSETTAAF
TRBJ2-5,TRBV18,TRBD2,ASSPGVGTTETQY
TRBJ1-1,TRBV11-2,-,ASSLTMGWDTEAF
TRBJ1-1,TRBV6-5,TRBD1,ASSPWRGLNTEAF
TRBJ1-3,TRBV19,-,ASRTGGNTIY
TRBJ1-2,TRBV21-1,-,ASSKGAVGSYGYT
TRBJ2-3,TRBV5-1,-,ASSFKDTQY
TRBJ2-5,TRBV28,TRBD2,ASSLGGREGTQY
TRBJ2-7,TRBV11-2,-,AAPPPNYEQY
TRBJ2-1,TRBV11-2,-,ASSLALYNEQF
TRBJ2-1,TRBV5-1,-,ASKGDIYNEQF